The 16 T cell receptor beta chains presented below share a single source sample, sequenced in a study of shared clonotypes between healthy human individuals. Here immunoSEQ multiplex PCR was the method, and the copy in TCRdb shows in-frame clones only, minus some. The sample records 2.3 million or so clones, over 85% being singletons. Input material: naive CD4+ T cells from PBMCs. Subset: CD45RA+ positively selected. Receptors were obtained from a man aged 18 to 30 in good health. Some clones in this sample may be carry-over from other donors' samples.

The chain carries TRBV25-1 and TRBJ2-5, with D perhaps assigned TRBD1 or TRBD2 (6 bases each). V dropped 1 base and J dropped 5 bases, with 11 bases sitting between them. This CDR3 has 14 residues. CDR1 is MGHDK and CDR2 is SYGVNS in the germline V gene. Written as DNA, the CDR3 is TGTGCCAGCAGTGAATTTGGGGGGCTGGAGACCCAGTACTTC. This gives the protein CASSEFGGLETQYF.

A note on this clone: A read error may produce the germline difference seen at one junction end. This chain links TRBV15 with TRBJ1-5, with D maybe TRBD1 (5 bases). The germline CDR1 and CDR2 sequences are LNHNV and YYDKDF (reference sequence). The CDR3 is 15 residues long. CDR3 amino acids: CATTRGFGGSQPQHF. DNA of the CDR3: TGTGCCACCACCAGAGGTTTCGGGGGAAGTCAGCCCCAGCATTTT.

CDR3 in DNA: TGTGCCAGCAGTGGACCTCACTCTAACTATGGCTACACCTTC. The encoded protein is CASSGPHSNYGYTF. The rearrangement links TRBV28 to TRBJ1-2; D not resolved. There are 14 residues in the CDR3. The germline gives CDR1 MDHEN, CDR2 SYDVKM. With 5 bases removed from V and 0 bases from J, the gap between germline ends came to 10 bases.

The chain carries TRBV7-3 and TRBJ2-3; perhaps TRBD2 as D (6 bases). V dropped 1 base and J dropped 0 bases, with 20 bases sitting between them. The CDR3 contains 19 residues. Germline-derived CDR1 and CDR2 are SGHTA and FQGTGA. For the CDR3, the DNA is TGTGCCAGCAGCTTAATGCCCTCACACTTGGGGACTAGCACAGATACGCAGTATTTT. This sequence encodes CASSLMPSHLGTSTDTQYF.

The chain has TRBV5-1 and TRBJ2-1; 13 positions agree with TRBD2. V lost 5 bases, J lost 8 bases, and 4 bases stayed unmatched. Germline CDR1 is SGHRS and CDR2 is YFSETQ. The CDR3 runs 14 residues. The CDR3 loop reads CASRGLAGSDEQFF. CDR3 bases: TGCGCCAGCAGGGGACTAGCGGGGTCGGATGAGCAGTTCTTC.

The V gene is TRBV4-2, the J gene TRBJ1-2, with D tentatively TRBD1 (6 bases). The germline gives CDR1 LGHNA, CDR2 YNFKEQ. The CDR3 covers 17 residues. Trimming removed 0 bases from V and 3 bases from J, with 17 bases in between. The CDR3 nucleotides read TGTGCCAGCAGCCAAGATCGGTGGGGGGCCTATGACTATGGCTACACCTTC. Protein: CASSQDRWGAYDYGYTF.

CDR3 in DNA: TGTGCCAGCAGCCGGGGACTAGCGGGAGTCGGGGCGGAGACCCAGTACTTC. Translation gives CASSRGLAGVGAETQYF. The chain links TRBV7-9 to TRBJ2-5, with 14 positions matching TRBD2. J lost 5 bases, V lost 5 bases, and 10 bases had no gene match. From germline, CDR1 is SEHNR and CDR2 FQNEAQ (reference sequence). The CDR3 sequence is 17 residues long.

CDR3 loop: CASSAGRGAPYNEKLFF. The CDR3 nucleotides are TGTGCCAGCAGCGCCGGTAGGGGTGCACCTTATAATGAAAAACTGTTTTTT. The V call is TRBV9, the J call TRBJ1-4; perhaps TRBD1 as D (5 bases). The V end was cut by 3 bases, the J end by 4 bases, with 19 bases between. This CDR3 is 17 amino acids long. Germline V gene lookup returns CDR1 SGDLS and CDR2 YYNGEE.

This chain links TRBV28 with TRBJ1-5, with 7 bases aligning to TRBD1. V lost 1 base to trimming and J lost 0 bases; unmatched junction nucleotides: 3. Germline loops: CDR1 MDHEN, CDR2 SYDVKM. There are 16 residues in the CDR3. The chain's CDR3 is CASSLSRTGSNQPQHF. The CDR3 bases are TGTGCCAGCAGTTTATCAAGGACAGGTAGCAATCAGCCCCAGCATTTT.

The genes are TRBV12-1 and TRBJ1-2. TRBV12-1 is labeled a pseudogene. The CDR3 sequence is 13 residues long. This CDR3 reads CASSHARIYGYTF. The CDR3 region has the DNA TGTGCCAGCAGCCACGCACGGATTTATGGCTACACCTTC.

This chain uses TRBV28 with TRBJ2-4; 8 bases agree with TRBD2. This CDR3 has 14 residues. The ends lost 7 bases at V and 6 bases at J; junction bases unmatched: 8. CDR1 is MDHEN and CDR2 is SYDVKM in the germline V gene. CDR3 sequence (DNA): TGTGCCAGCACCCAGGGACTAGTTTCAAACATTCAGTACTTC. As protein: CASTQGLVSNIQYF.

This chain joins TRBV28 and TRBJ1-2; 8 positions agree with TRBD1. Germline trimming cut 6 bases from V and 3 bases from J; bases unmatched to any gene: 6. CDR1 is MDHEN, CDR2 SYDVKM, per germline. CDR3 size: 14 residues. CDR3 DNA sequence: TGTGCCAGCAGGACAGGGGAGGCGGACTATGGCTACACCTTC. Encoded protein: CASRTGEADYGYTF.

This chain uses TRBV18 with TRBJ1-1; unclear D gene. This CDR3 comprises 14 residues. Trimming removed 3 bases at V and 2 bases at J, with 10 bases between. In germline, CDR1 is KGHSH, CDR2 LQKENI. CDR3 sequence: CASSPQTSNTEAFF. DNA of the CDR3: TGTGCCAGCTCACCCCAAACTAGTAACACTGAAGCTTTCTTT.

The gene calls are TRBV30 and TRBJ2-3; D not certain. The V gene's germline CDR1 is GTSNPN and CDR2 SVGIG (reference sequence). Trimming took 2 bases from V and 0 from J, leaving 6 bases between them. CDR3 length: 13 residues. The DNA of the CDR3 is TGTGCCTGGAGTTCCCCAAGCACAGATACGCAGTATTTT. The encoded protein is CAWSSPSTDTQYF.

The rearrangement links TRBV28 to TRBJ2-4; D may match TRBD1 or TRBD2 (6 bases each). CDR1 MDHEN and CDR2 SYDVKM come from the germline V gene. Trimming removed 3 bases at V and 5 bases at J, with 20 bases between. This CDR3 has 17 residues. DNA for the CDR3: TGTGCCAGCAGTTTTTGGCACCGGGCAGGGGAGGAAAACATTCAGTACTTC. This sequence encodes CASSFWHRAGEENIQYF. Looking up the rest from reference TRBV28 and TRBJ2-4 gives the full variable domain: DVKVTQSSRYLVKRTGEKVFLECVQDMDHENMFWYRQDPGLGLRLIYFSYDVKMKEKGDIPEGYSVSREKKERFSLILESASTNQTSMYLCASSFWHRAGEENIQYFGAGTRLSVL.

This clone occurred a few times. This chain joins TRBV5-5 and TRBJ1-2, with a tentative D call TRBD1 (5 bases). V was shortened by 4 bases and J by 3 bases, with 10 bases between the two germline ends. Germline-derived CDR1 and CDR2 are SGHKS and YYEKEE (reference sequence). CDR3 size: 13 residues. CDR3: CASSPEGDYGYTF. The CDR3 DNA sequence: TGTGCCAGCAGCCCAGAAGGGGACTATGGCTACACCTTC.